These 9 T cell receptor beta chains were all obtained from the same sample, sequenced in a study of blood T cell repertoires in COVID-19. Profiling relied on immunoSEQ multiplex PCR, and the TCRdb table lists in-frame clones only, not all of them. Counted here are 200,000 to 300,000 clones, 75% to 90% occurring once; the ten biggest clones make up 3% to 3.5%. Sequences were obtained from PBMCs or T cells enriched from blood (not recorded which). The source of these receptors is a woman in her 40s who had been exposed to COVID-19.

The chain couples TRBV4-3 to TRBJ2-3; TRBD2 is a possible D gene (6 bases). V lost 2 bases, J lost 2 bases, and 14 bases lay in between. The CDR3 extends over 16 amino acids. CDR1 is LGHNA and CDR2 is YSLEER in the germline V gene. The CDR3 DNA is TGCGCCAGCAGCCAAATCTCTACGGGGGACACAGATACGCAGTATTTT. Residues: CASSQISTGDTDTQYF.

The chain's CDR3 is CASSEAQGLSGYTF. DNA for the CDR3: TGTGCCAGCAGTGAGGCACAGGGGTTGAGTGGCTACACCTTC. The chain recombines TRBV2 with TRBJ1-2, with 7 bases identical to TRBD1. V trimming: 3 bases; J trimming: 7 bases; junction bases outside the gene matches: 8. This CDR3 is built from 14 residues. Germline CDR1 and CDR2: SNHLY and FYNNEI.

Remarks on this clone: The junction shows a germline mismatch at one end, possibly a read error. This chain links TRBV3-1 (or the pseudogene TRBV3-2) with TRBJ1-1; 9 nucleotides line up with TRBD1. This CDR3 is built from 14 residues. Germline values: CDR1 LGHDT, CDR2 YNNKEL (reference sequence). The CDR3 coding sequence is TGTGCCAGCAGCCAATTACAGGGGGCGCGAAAGCTTTCTTTT. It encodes CASSQLQGARKLSF.

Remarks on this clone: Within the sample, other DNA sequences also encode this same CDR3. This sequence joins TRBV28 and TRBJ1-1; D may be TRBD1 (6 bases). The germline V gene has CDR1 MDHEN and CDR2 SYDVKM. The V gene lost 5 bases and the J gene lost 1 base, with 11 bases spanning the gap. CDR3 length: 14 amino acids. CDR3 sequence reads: CASSLTGGNTEAFF. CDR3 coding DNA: TGTGCCAGCAGTCTGACAGGTGGGAACACTGAAGCTTTCTTT.

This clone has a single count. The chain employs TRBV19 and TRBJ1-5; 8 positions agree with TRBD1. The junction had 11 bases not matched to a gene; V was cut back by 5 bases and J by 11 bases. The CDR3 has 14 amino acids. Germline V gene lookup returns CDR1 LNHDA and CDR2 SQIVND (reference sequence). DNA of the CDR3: TGTGCCAGTAGTGTCGCAATGCAGGGGGCGGCCCAGCATTTT. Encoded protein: CASSVAMQGAAQHF.

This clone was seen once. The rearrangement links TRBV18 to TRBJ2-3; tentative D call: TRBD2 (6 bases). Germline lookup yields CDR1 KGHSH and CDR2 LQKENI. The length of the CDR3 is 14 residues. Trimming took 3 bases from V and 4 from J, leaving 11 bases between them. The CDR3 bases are TGTGCCAGCTCACCGATCGGGACTGCAGATACGCAGTATTTT. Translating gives CASSPIGTADTQYF.

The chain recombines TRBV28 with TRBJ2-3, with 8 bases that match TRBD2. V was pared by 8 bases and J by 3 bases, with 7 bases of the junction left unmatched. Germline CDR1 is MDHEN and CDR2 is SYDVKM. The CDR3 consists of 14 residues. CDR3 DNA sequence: TGTGCCAGCGGTAGCGGGATGGGAACAGATACGCAGTATTTT. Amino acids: CASGSGMGTDTQYF.

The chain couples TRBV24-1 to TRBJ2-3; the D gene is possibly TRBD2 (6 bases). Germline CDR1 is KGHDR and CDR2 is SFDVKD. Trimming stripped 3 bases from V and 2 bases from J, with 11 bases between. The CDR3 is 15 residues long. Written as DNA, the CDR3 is TGTGCCACCAGTGATGAGCGGGTTCTCACAGATACGCAGTATTTT. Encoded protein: CATSDERVLTDTQYF.

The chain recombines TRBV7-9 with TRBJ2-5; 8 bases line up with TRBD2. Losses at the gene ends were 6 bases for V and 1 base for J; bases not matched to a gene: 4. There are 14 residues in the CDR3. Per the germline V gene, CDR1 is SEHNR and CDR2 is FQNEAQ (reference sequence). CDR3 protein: CASSRRGGQETQYF. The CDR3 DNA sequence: TGTGCCAGCAGTCGTCGGGGGGGCCAAGAGACCCAGTACTTC.